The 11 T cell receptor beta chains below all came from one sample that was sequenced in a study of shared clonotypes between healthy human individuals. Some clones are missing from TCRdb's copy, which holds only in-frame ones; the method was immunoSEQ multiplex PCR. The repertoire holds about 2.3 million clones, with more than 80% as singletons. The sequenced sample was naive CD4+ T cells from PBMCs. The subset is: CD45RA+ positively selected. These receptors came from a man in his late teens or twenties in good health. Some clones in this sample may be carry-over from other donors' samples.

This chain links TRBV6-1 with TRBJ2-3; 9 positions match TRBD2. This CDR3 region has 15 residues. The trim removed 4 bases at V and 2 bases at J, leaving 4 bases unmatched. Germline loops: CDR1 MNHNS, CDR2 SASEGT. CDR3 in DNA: TGTGCCAGCAGTGTTCAGCGGGAGGTCACAGATACGCAGTATTTT. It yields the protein CASSVQREVTDTQYF.

CDR3 bases: TGCGCCAGCAGCTTGGTCCCTCAAGCAGGGGAGACCCAGTACTTC. Translating gives CASSLVPQAGETQYF. This chain connects TRBV5-1 to TRBJ2-5, with a possible D match to TRBD1 (5 bases). In germline, CDR1 is SGHRS, CDR2 YFSETQ. Trimming took off 0 bases at V and 5 bases at J, with 14 bases between the two ends. The CDR3 sequence is 15 residues long.

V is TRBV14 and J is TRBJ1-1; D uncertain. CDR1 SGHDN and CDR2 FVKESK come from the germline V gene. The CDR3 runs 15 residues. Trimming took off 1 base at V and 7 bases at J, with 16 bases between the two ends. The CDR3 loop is CASSQVPVFGDEAFF. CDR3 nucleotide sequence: TGTGCCAGCAGCCAAGTTCCTGTCTTCGGAGATGAAGCTTTCTTT.

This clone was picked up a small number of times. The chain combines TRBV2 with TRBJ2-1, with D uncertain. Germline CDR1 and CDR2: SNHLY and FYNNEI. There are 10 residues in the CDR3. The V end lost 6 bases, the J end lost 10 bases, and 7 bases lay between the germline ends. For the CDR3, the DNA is TGTGCCAGCAGGGAAAAGGAGCAGTTCTTC. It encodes CASREKEQFF.

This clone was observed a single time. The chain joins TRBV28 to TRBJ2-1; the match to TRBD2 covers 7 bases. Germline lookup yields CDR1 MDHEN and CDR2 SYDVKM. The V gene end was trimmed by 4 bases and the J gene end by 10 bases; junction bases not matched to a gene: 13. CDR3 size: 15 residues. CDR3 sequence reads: CASSSWTRTYREQFF. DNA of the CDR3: TGTGCCAGCAGTTCTTGGACTAGGACCTATCGCGAGCAGTTCTTC.

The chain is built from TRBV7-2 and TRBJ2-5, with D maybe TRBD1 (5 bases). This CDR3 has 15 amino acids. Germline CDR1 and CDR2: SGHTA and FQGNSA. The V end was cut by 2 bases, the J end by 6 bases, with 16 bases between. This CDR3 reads CASSLWGVAYKTQYF. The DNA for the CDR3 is TGTGCCAGCAGCTTATGGGGCGTGGCCTATAAGACCCAGTACTTC.

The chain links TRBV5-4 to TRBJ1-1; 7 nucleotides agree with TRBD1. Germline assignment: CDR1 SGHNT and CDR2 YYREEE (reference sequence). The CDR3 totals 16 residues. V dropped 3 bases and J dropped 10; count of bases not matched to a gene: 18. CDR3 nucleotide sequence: TGTGCCAGCAGCTCGTTCGCCGGGACAGCGGGTTCGGGAGCTTTCTTT. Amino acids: CASSSFAGTAGSGAFF.

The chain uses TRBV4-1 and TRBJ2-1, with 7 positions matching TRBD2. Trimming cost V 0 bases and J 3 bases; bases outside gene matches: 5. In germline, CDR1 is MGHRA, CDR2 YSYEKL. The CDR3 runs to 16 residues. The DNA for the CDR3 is TGCGCCAGCAGCCAAGATCGAGCGGGAATCTACAATGAGCAGTTCTTC. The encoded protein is CASSQDRAGIYNEQFF.

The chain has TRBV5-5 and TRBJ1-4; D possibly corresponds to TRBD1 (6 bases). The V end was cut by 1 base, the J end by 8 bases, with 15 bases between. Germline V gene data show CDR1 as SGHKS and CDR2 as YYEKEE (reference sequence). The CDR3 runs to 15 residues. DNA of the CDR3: TGTGCCAGCAGCTTGATACAGGGAGGGTCGGAAAAACTGTTTTTT. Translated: CASSLIQGGSEKLFF. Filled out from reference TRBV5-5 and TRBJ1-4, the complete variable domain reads DAGVTQSPTHLIKTRGQQVTLRCSPISGHKSVSWYQQVLGQGPQFIFQYYEKEERGRGNFPDRFSARQFPNYSSELNVNALLLGDSALYLCASSLIQGGSEKLFFGSGTQLSVL.

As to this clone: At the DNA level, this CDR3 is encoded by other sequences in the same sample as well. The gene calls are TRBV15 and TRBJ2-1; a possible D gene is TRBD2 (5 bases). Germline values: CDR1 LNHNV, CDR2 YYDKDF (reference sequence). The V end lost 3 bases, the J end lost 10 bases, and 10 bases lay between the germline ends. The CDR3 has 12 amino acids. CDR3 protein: CATSSSRGEQFF. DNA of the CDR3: TGTGCCACCAGCAGCTCGAGAGGGGAGCAGTTCTTC. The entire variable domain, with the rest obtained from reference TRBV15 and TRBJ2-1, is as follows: DAMVIQNPRYQVTQFGKPVTLSCSQTLNHNVMYWYQQKSSQAPKLLFHYYDKDFNNEADTPDNFQSRRPNTSFCFLDIRSPGLGDTAMYLCATSSSRGEQFFGPGTRLTVL.

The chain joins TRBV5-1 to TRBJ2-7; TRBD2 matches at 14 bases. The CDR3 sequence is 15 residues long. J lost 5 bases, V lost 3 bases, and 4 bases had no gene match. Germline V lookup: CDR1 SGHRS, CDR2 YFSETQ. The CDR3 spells CASSSPGLAGDEQYF. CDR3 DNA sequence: TGCGCCAGCAGCTCCCCGGGACTAGCGGGAGACGAGCAGTACTTC.